The present entry profiles one T cell receptor beta chain with its context. The antigen remains undetermined. Distinct nucleotide sequences in the sample also encode this CDR3. The data were taken from a study of OX40 agonist ivuxolimab in advanced cancers. On the study more broadly: Patients took ivuxolimab, an agonistic anti-OX40 (CD134) antibody. Three partial responders included one hepatocellular carcinoma patient and two cutaneous melanoma patients.

Autoimmune disease history or systemic immunosuppression disqualified patients. TCRdb's table, derived via immunoSEQ multiplex PCR, lists solely in-frame clones and lacks some. The repertoire has fewer than 80,000 clones, 75% to 90% of them found once; the top ten carry around 3.5%. Overall study findings and caveats: Clonal expansion by week 6 occurred in CD4+ and CD8+ blood T cells (at 0.1 to 3.0 mg/kg).

Germline V gene data show CDR1 as SGHTA and CDR2 as FQGNSA. This CDR3 has 16 residues. The V end was cut by 0 bases, the J end by 0 bases, with 8 bases between. The chain is built from TRBV7-2 and TRBJ2-2, with D unclear. This specimen consisted of CD4+ or CD8+ T cells sorted from blood, obtained in a trial of the OX40 agonist ivuxolimab. The receptor was isolated from an adult with an advanced solid tumor such as melanoma, head and neck, liver or kidney cancer. CDR3 in amino acids: CASSLAGLTNTGELFF. CDR3 bases: TGTGCCAGCAGCTTAGCCGGCCTTACGAACACCGGGGAGCTGTTTTTT.